Each of the 31 T cell receptor beta chains below was sequenced from the same sample in a study of cytomegalovirus exposure and HLA in healthy donors. This PCR relied on a set of 60 Vbeta primers and 13 Jbeta primers. TCRdb keeps only in-frame clones here, not all; method: immunoSEQ multiplex PCR. The table includes some 200,000 clones, around four fifths detected once. Input material: PBMCs. The receptors stem from a man between 50 and 59 years old in good health and CMV-seronegative.

The rearrangement joins TRBV5-6 to TRBJ1-4; TRBD1 is a possible D gene (5 bases). In germline, CDR1 is SGHDT, CDR2 YYEEEE. V lost 3 bases, J lost 0 bases, and 12 bases lay in between. The CDR3 totals 16 residues. As DNA, the CDR3 is TGTGCCAGCAGCTGGGGGACTCGGACAACTAATGAAAAACTGTTTTTT. Encoded protein: CASSWGTRTTNEKLFF.

The chain joins TRBV6-6 to TRBJ2-7, with TRBD1 matching 10 bases. V shed 0 bases, J shed 4 bases, and the junction held 0 bases outside the gene matches. The CDR3 loop spans 14 amino acids. The germline V gene has CDR1 MNHNY and CDR2 SVGAGI (reference sequence). The CDR3 DNA reads TGTGCCAGCAGTTACTCGGGACAGGGGTACGAGCAGTACTTC. This encodes CASSYSGQGYEQYF.

Written as DNA, the CDR3 is TGCAGCGTTGGGGGGGGAGGGAACAATCAGCCCCAGCATTTT. Translating gives CSVGGGGNNQPQHF. J is TRBJ1-5 and V is TRBV29-1, with a possible D match to TRBD1 (5 bases). The CDR3 sequence is 14 residues long. Trimming removed 4 bases at V and 3 bases at J, with 13 bases between. Per the germline V gene, CDR1 is SQVTM and CDR2 is ANQGSEA.

J is TRBJ1-2 and V is TRBV7-2; TRBD1 aligns across 7 bases. The CDR3 is 16 amino acids. V lost 5 bases to trimming and J lost 6 bases; unmatched junction nucleotides: 15. Germline CDR1 reads SGHTA; CDR2 reads FQGNSA. This CDR3 is CASSRKGQQEGNGYTF. The CDR3 region has the DNA TGTGCCAGCAGCCGCAAGGGACAGCAAGAGGGGAATGGCTACACCTTC.

V usage is TRBV6-1 and J usage is TRBJ2-5, with 8 bases aligning to TRBD2. The CDR3 spans 15 residues. With 7 bases clipped from V and 5 bases from J, the junction kept 12 bases outside the gene matches. The germline gives CDR1 MNHNS, CDR2 SASEGT. The CDR3 loop is CASTAGLVSGETQYF. The DNA for the CDR3 is TGTGCCAGCACCGCGGGACTAGTGTCGGGGGAGACCCAGTACTTC.

The V gene is TRBV10-3, the J gene TRBJ1-3; 7 bases fit TRBD1. The V gene's germline CDR1 is ENHRY and CDR2 SYGVKD. Losses at the gene ends were 0 bases for V and 10 bases for J; bases not matched to a gene: 12. The CDR3 is 16 amino acids. The chain's CDR3 is CAISESAGTVFRTIYF. CDR3 coding DNA: TGTGCCATCAGTGAGTCTGCCGGGACAGTCTTCCGGACCATATATTTT.

Written as DNA, the CDR3 is TGTGCCAGCAGTATAGGACAGGGGCCCTCACCCCTCCACTTT. Translation gives CASSIGQGPSPLHF. V and J are TRBV28 and TRBJ1-6, with 9 bases lining up with TRBD1. This CDR3 comprises 14 residues. Unmatched junction bases numbered 6, after V lost 5 bases and J lost 10 bases. Germline V gene lookup returns CDR1 MDHEN and CDR2 SYDVKM.

The rearrangement links TRBV7-2 to TRBJ1-2, with 7 bases aligning to TRBD1. Trimming at V came to 4 bases and at J to 4 bases, leaving 12 bases not matched to a gene. CDR1 and CDR2 from the germline V gene are SGHTA and FQGNSA. The CDR3 is 16 amino acids. CDR3 nucleotides: TGTGCCAGCAGCTCGAACAGGGGAGTTGGGTCCTATGGCTACACCTTC. Its translation: CASSSNRGVGSYGYTF.

As for this clone: Distinct nucleotide sequences in the sample also encode this CDR3. The CDR3: CASSFVAGLDTGELFF. The CDR3, as DNA: TGTGCCAGCAGCTTCGTGGCGGGACTAGACACCGGGGAGCTGTTTTTT. This chain joins TRBV7-2 and TRBJ2-2, with TRBD2 identical over 8 bases. CDR3 size: 16 residues. The V segment lost 3 bases and the J segment 3 bases; nucleotides outside the gene matches: 6. Germline V gives CDR1 SGHTA, CDR2 FQGNSA.

The chain couples TRBV7-9 to TRBJ1-5; D call uncertain. Between the trimmed V and J ends, which lost 4 bases and 0 bases, there was a span of 7 bases. The CDR3 loop spans 14 amino acids. Germline V gene data show CDR1 as SEHNR and CDR2 as FQNEAQ (reference sequence). The CDR3 sequence: CASSSDYSNQPQHF. The CDR3 region has the DNA TGTGCCAGCAGCTCGGACTATAGCAATCAGCCCCAGCATTTT. Together with reference TRBV7-9 and TRBJ1-5, the CDR3 gives the full variable domain: DTGVSQNPRHKITKRGQNVTFRCDPISEHNRLYWYRQTLGQGPEFLTYFQNEAQLEKSRLLSDRFSAERPKGSFSTLEIQRTEQGDSAMYLCASSSDYSNQPQHFGDGTRLSIL.

This chain links TRBV18 with TRBJ1-1; tentatively, D is TRBD1 (6 bases). This CDR3 has 15 amino acids. Germline lookup yields CDR1 KGHSH and CDR2 LQKENI. Trimming took off 5 bases at V and 4 bases at J, with 17 bases between the two ends. CDR3 coding DNA: TGTGCCAGCTCAAGAGCTAGACAGGCATCCACTGAAGCTTTCTTT. Protein: CASSRARQASTEAFF.

The rearrangement joins TRBV7-9 to TRBJ2-7, with TRBD1 matching 10 bases. Trimming removed 5 bases from V and 5 bases from J; junction bases left unmatched: 9. Germline V CDR1 and CDR2: SEHNR, FQNEAQ (reference sequence). The CDR3 runs 15 residues. The CDR3 spells CASSPGTGANHEQYF. The CDR3, as DNA: TGTGCCAGCAGCCCGGGGACAGGGGCTAACCACGAGCAGTACTTC.

Only one count was recorded for this clone. The chain is built from TRBV5-1 and TRBJ2-2, with 12 bases aligning to TRBD2. Per germline, CDR1 SGHRS and CDR2 YFSETQ. CDR3 length equals 16 residues. Trimming at V came to 7 bases and at J to 1 base, leaving 5 bases not matched to a gene. Written as DNA, the CDR3 is TGCGCCAGCTCGAAACTAGCGGGAGGGAACACCGGGGAGCTGTTTTTT. Encoded protein: CASSKLAGGNTGELFF.

This rearrangement joins TRBV6-5 to TRBJ1-6; 9 nucleotides match TRBD1. There are 15 residues in the CDR3. The V segment lost 7 bases and the J segment 6 bases; nucleotides outside the gene matches: 7. Germline assignment: CDR1 MNHEY and CDR2 SVGAGI. This CDR3 reads CASTRGQGGNSPLHF. For the CDR3, the DNA is TGTGCCAGCACCCGGGGACAGGGTGGTAATTCACCCCTCCACTTT.

The J gene is TRBJ2-3, the V gene TRBV4-3, with 9 bases fitting TRBD2. The CDR3 runs to 16 residues. V shed 4 bases and J 3 bases; nucleotides not matched to a gene: 8. Germline-derived CDR1 and CDR2 are LGHNA and YSLEER. The CDR3 DNA follows: TGCGCCAGCAGCCCCCGGGGCGGGAGGGTTACAGATACGCAGTATTTT. It is translated as CASSPRGGRVTDTQYF.

The chain links TRBV4-2 to TRBJ1-2; D possibly corresponds to TRBD1 (6 bases). V lost 3 bases and J 3 bases, leaving 17 bases between the germline ends. Germline CDR1 reads LGHNA; CDR2 reads YNFKEQ. The CDR3 length is 16 residues. CDR3 amino acids: CASSHSQGALDYGYTF. The CDR3 DNA is TGTGCCAGCAGCCACTCACAGGGCGCCTTGGACTATGGCTACACCTTC.

Remarks on this clone: Additional DNA sequences in this sample encode the identical CDR3. The rearrangement links TRBV13 to TRBJ1-6; 8 positions agree with TRBD1. V shed 2 bases, J shed 7 bases, and the junction held 1 base outside the gene matches. This CDR3 comprises 14 residues. The germline gives CDR1 PRHDT, CDR2 FYEKMQ (reference sequence). The CDR3 DNA reads as TGTGCCAGCAGCTTAAGACAGGGGAATTCACCCCTCCACTTT. Encoded protein: CASSLRQGNSPLHF.

The chain uses TRBV7-3 and TRBJ2-3; TRBD2 matches 12 bases. V trimming: 5 bases; J trimming: 8 bases; junction bases outside the gene matches: 8. The CDR3 extends over 15 amino acids. Germline-derived CDR1 and CDR2 are SGHTA and FQGTGA. The CDR3 DNA reads TGTGCCAGCAGCCCTAGCGGGAGGGCCGATAGTACGCAGTATTTT. Protein product: CASSPSGRADSTQYF.

The chain is built from TRBV6-5 and TRBJ2-1, with unresolved D. The V gene lost 0 bases and the J gene lost 9 bases, with 9 bases spanning the gap. The CDR3 covers 13 residues. Germline V gene data show CDR1 as MNHEY and CDR2 as SVGAGI. CDR3 in DNA: TGTGCCAGCAGTTACTCATCAGGCAGTGAGCAGTTCTTC. This codes for CASSYSSGSEQFF.

This clone was picked up a small number of times. The chain joins TRBV6-6 to TRBJ2-3; no firm D call. Trimming left V 0 bases short and J 6 bases short, with 10 bases between. Germline-derived CDR1 and CDR2 are MNHNY and SVGAGI (reference sequence). The CDR3 runs to 14 residues. CDR3 nucleotides: TGTGCCAGCAGTTACTCGGAGATTTCGGATACGCAGTATTTT. Amino acid sequence: CASSYSEISDTQYF.

This clone was counted only a few times. CDR3 nucleotide sequence: TGTGCCAGCAGTTCATGGGACAGATATACCGGGGAGCTGTTTTTT. It translates to CASSSWDRYTGELFF. The V and J genes are TRBV28 and TRBJ2-2; 7 positions match TRBD1. CDR1 and CDR2 (germline): MDHEN, SYDVKM. Trimming took 4 bases from V and 5 from J; bases not matched to a gene: 7. The CDR3 spans 15 residues.

V is TRBV2 and J is TRBJ1-2; TRBD1 is a possible D gene (5 bases). Trimming stripped 3 bases from V and 3 bases from J, with 11 bases between. The CDR3 is made up of 14 amino acids. In germline, CDR1 is SNHLY, CDR2 FYNNEI. The CDR3 DNA reads as TGTGCCAGCAGTGACGGGGGTCGTTACTATGGCTACACCTTC. This codes for CASSDGGRYYGYTF.

The chain recombines TRBV19 with TRBJ2-5, with D possibly TRBD2 on 6 matching bases. The ends were cut back, 7 bases at V and 0 bases at J, with 18 bases in the middle. Germline V gene data show CDR1 as LNHDA and CDR2 as SQIVND (reference sequence). The CDR3 runs 16 residues. CDR3: CASTPRGLPDQETQYF. The CDR3 bases are TGTGCCAGTACCCCGCGGGGACTGCCGGACCAAGAGACCCAGTACTTC.

The genes are TRBV6-5 and TRBJ2-1; TRBD2 matches at 9 bases. Germline V gene data show CDR1 as MNHEY and CDR2 as SVGAGI. Trimming cost V 2 bases and J 0 bases; bases outside gene matches: 2. CDR3 length: 16 residues. CDR3 residues: CASSYLLAGSYNEQFF. CDR3 coding DNA: TGTGCCAGCAGTTACCTACTAGCGGGCTCCTACAATGAGCAGTTCTTC.

CDR3 in DNA: TGTGCCAGCAGTTCCGAGGGGACAGGGAGGAATTCACCCCTCCACTTT. This sequence encodes CASSSEGTGRNSPLHF. The chain joins TRBV6-6 to TRBJ1-6, with 9 bases fitting TRBD1. The V segment lost 4 bases and the J segment 7 bases; nucleotides outside the gene matches: 8. Looked up from germline, CDR1 is MNHNY and CDR2 is SVGAGI (reference sequence). The CDR3 is made up of 16 amino acids.

This clone appeared a few times. The rearrangement joins TRBV4-3 to TRBJ2-7, with 10 nucleotides matching TRBD1. With 1 base clipped from V and 2 bases from J, the junction kept 5 bases outside the gene matches. The CDR3 has 16 residues. Germline assignment: CDR1 LGHNA and CDR2 YSLEER. CDR3 bases: TGCGCCAGCAGCCAAGCCGACAGGGGGCTTACCTACGAGCAGTACTTC. Translation: CASSQADRGLTYEQYF.

This clone was recorded a few times. This chain connects TRBV5-1 to TRBJ1-3; D not resolved. The CDR3 has 14 amino acids. The germline CDR1 and CDR2 sequences are SGHRS and YFSETQ. V was trimmed by 4 bases and J by 0 bases, leaving 8 bases between them. CDR3 loop: CASSPQSSGNTIYF. The CDR3 bases are TGCGCCAGCAGCCCACAGAGCTCTGGAAACACCATATATTTT.

This clone has a handful of counts. The chain joins TRBV4-1 to TRBJ2-1, with TRBD2 matching 11 bases. CDR1 and CDR2 from the germline V gene are MGHRA and YSYEKL. V lost 3 bases, J lost 6 bases, and 4 bases stayed unmatched. The CDR3 runs 15 residues. The CDR3 coding sequence is TGCGCCAGCAGCCAGCTAGCGGGAGGTCCCAATGAGCAGTTCTTC. Translation gives CASSQLAGGPNEQFF.

CDR3 amino acids: CASSPLALAGARTGELFF. CDR3 sequence (DNA): TGTGCCAGCTCACCACTGGCTCTAGCGGGGGCTCGCACCGGGGAGCTGTTTTTT. The chain has TRBV18 and TRBJ2-2; 10 nucleotides match TRBD2. The J segment lost 4 bases and the V segment lost 1 base, leaving 9 bases of the junction unmatched. There are 18 residues in the CDR3. CDR1 KGHSH and CDR2 LQKENI come from the germline V gene.

With regard to this clone: One end of the junction fails to match germline, which may point to a read error. The chain recombines TRBV7-7 with TRBJ2-5; 7 positions agree with TRBD1. This CDR3 contains 15 residues. The germline CDR1 and CDR2 sequences are SSHAT and FNYEAQ (reference sequence). As DNA, the CDR3 is TGTGCTAGCAGCTCTACAGGGGCTATTGGAGAGACCCAGTACTTC. Its protein product is CASSSTGAIGETQYF. The variable domain in full, with the rest retrieved from reference TRBV7-7 and TRBJ2-5, is GAGVSQSPRYKVTKRGQDVTLRCDPISSHATLYWYQQALGQGPEFLTYFNYEAQPDKSGLPSDRFSAERPEGSISTLTIQRTEQRDSAMYRCASSSTGAIGETQYFGPGTRLLVL.

The gene calls are TRBV5-6 and TRBJ2-3, with D possibly matching TRBD2 (6 bases). The germline V gene has CDR1 SGHDT and CDR2 YYEEEE. V lost 0 bases and J lost 3, with 11 bases in between. This CDR3 comprises 15 residues. The CDR3 sequence is CASSLEGAGTDTQYF. For the CDR3, the DNA is TGTGCCAGCAGCTTGGAGGGTGCGGGGACAGATACGCAGTATTTT.